This record concerns one T cell receptor (beta chain) sequence. This receptor's antigen is unknown. Base qualities are missing; no much larger clone stands one base away. Library construction relied on the immunoSEQ multiplex PCR assay. TCRdb retrieved this table from immuneACCESS and kept in-frame rearrangements only. Not all clones are present; in checked studies, unresolved V genes account for under half, and no reason is known for the remainder. Across this sample there are roughly 120,000 clones, with approximately 94% seen only once. Jointly, the top ten make up approximately 6.3% of the sample. V and J lose 0 bases and 8 bases, and a span of 22 bases separates them. The CDR3 contains 17 residues, cysteine and phenylalanine counted. The DNA shown is the 51-base CDR3, in frame from base 1. CDR1 is given as KGHSH and CDR2 as LQKENI, both from the germline V gene. The record originates from a study of T cell changes during pregnancy in multiple sclerosis (dated by TCRdb to the late 2010s). Looking at the study overall: Changes in the T cell repertoire over the course of pregnancy were examined in this study in women with multiple sclerosis.

The source material was peripheral blood, sampled before pregnancy. The receptor's source is a female donor with multiple sclerosis, enrolled in a pregnancy study. The chain couples TRBV18 to TRBJ1-2; TRBD1 is a possible D gene, resting on 6 matching bases. The CDR3 region reads CASSPPLSQGELTGYTF. DNA sequence: TGTGCCAGCTCACCACCACTCTCACAGGGAGAACTTACGGGCTACACCTTC.